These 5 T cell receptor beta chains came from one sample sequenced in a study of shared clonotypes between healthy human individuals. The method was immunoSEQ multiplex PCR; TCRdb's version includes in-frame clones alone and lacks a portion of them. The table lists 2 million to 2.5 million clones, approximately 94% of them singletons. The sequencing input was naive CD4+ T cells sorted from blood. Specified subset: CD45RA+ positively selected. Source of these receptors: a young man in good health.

The CDR3 nucleotides read TGTGCCAGCAGCGTAGGAATTAGGTCCTACAATGAGCAGTTCTTC. Its protein is CASSVGIRSYNEQFF. The rearrangement links TRBV9 to TRBJ2-1; D remains unclear. V lost 0 bases and J lost 1, with 8 bases in between. This CDR3 region has 15 residues. The V gene's germline CDR1 is SGDLS and CDR2 YYNGEE.

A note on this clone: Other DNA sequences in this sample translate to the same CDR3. The CDR3 DNA is TGTGCCATCAGTGAATTGGCGAACACTGAAGCTTTCTTT. Amino acids: CAISELANTEAFF. J is TRBJ1-1 and V is TRBV10-3; no definite D call. Germline assignment: CDR1 ENHRY and CDR2 SYGVKD. The CDR3 sequence is 13 residues long. V was trimmed by 3 bases and J by 1 base, leaving 6 bases between them.

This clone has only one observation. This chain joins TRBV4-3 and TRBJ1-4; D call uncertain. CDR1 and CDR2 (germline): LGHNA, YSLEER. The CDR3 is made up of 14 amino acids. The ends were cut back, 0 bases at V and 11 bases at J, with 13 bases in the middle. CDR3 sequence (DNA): TGCGCCAGCAGCCAAGAGGAAAGGACCGGGAAACTGTTTTTT. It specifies CASSQEERTGKLFF.

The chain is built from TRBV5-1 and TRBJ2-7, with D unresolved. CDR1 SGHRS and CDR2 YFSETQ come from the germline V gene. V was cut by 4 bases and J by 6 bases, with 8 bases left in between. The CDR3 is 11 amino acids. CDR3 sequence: CASSGGVEQYF. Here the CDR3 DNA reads TGCGCCAGCAGCGGTGGTGTCGAGCAGTACTTC.

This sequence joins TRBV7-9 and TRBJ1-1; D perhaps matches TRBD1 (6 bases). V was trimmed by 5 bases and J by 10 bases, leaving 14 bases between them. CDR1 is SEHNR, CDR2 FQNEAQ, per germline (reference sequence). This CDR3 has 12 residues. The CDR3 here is CASSGGQPGAFF. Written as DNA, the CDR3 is TGTGCCAGCAGCGGCGGACAGCCGGGAGCTTTCTTT.